These T cell receptor beta chains were read from a single sample in a study of T cells in Graves' hyperthyroidism and ophthalmopathy. TCRdb re-called the multiplex PCR reads through MiXCR, storing one row per CDR3 protein. The sample lists roughly 630,000 distinct CDR3 sequences, approximately 14% occurring once. The sample was blood. The receptor set was obtained from a woman aged 25 to 39 with Graves' hyperthyroidism. CDR3s include the opening cysteine and the closing phenylalanine or tryptophan. D genes are given only for firm matches. Only part of the rows carry a size: once, few, many, or a class if the clone is expanded.

J gene | clone size | V gene | CDR3 length | D gene | CDR3 DNA | CDR3 protein
TRBJ2-4 | few | TRBV10-1 | 13 | NA | TGCGCCAGCAGTCAAGACATGTGGAGCATTCAGTACTTC | CASSQDMWSIQYF
TRBJ2-7 | many | TRBV27 | 16 | NA | TGTGCCAGCAGTTTCAGCTCGGTGGGCAGCTCCTACGAGCAGTACTTC | CASSFSSVGSSYEQYF
TRBJ2-6 | few | TRBV5-1 | 17 | NA | TGCGCCAGCAGCCAGGAACAGGGAGCAAATGGGGCCAACGTCCTGACTTTC | CASSQEQGANGANVLTF
TRBJ1-6 | NA | TRBV27 | 15 | NA | TGTGCCAGCAGTTTTGGGCAGGGGTATAATTCACCCCTCCACTTT | CASSFGQGYNSPLHF
TRBJ1-6 | NA | TRBV5-1 | 17 | TRBD1 | TGCGTCAGCAGCTTGGCGGAGGGGGCGTCCTATAATTCACCCCTCCACTTT | CVSSLAEGASYNSPLHF
TRBJ2-1 | few | TRBV29-1 | 14 | NA | TGCAGCGTTGTTTCCGGGAGTGACTACAATGAGCAGTTCTTC | CSVVSGSDYNEQFF
TRBJ2-1 | many | TRBV7-9 | 17 | TRBD2 | TGTGCCAGCAGTTCGCCGCCGGGACTAACGTTTGGCCATGAGCAGTTCTTC | CASSSPPGLTFGHEQFF
TRBJ1-1 | NA | TRBV5-1 | 13 | NA | TGCGCCAGCAGCCTGGACAACCACACTGAAGCTTTCTTT | CASSLDNHTEAFF
TRBJ2-1 | many | TRBV12-3/TRBV12-4 | 13 | NA | TGTGCCAGTCAGACAGGCGACTACAATGAGCAGTTCTTC | CASQTGDYNEQFF
TRBJ2-3 | many | TRBV7-3 | 12 | NA | TGTGCCAGCAGCTACGGGGGAGGTACGCAGTATTTT | CASSYGGGTQYF
TRBJ2-1 | many | TRBV5-1 | 16 | TRBD2 | TGCGCCAGCAGCTTGGTAGGTCGCGGGAGGGCCGGGGAGCAGTTCTTC | CASSLVGRGRAGEQFF
TRBJ1-2 | many | TRBV5-5 | 13 | NA | TGTGCCAGCAGCATGGGCAGGAACTATGGCTACACCTTC | CASSMGRNYGYTF
TRBJ2-1 | many | TRBV7-3 | 12 | NA | TGTGCCAGCAGCCCCACACCGGGGGAGCAGTTCTTC | CASSPTPGEQFF
TRBJ2-5 | NA | TRBV18 | 15 | NA | TGTGCCAGCTCACCATATTTAGGCTTCCAAGAGACCCAGTACTTC | CASSPYLGFQETQYF
TRBJ2-1 | few | TRBV6-5 | 13 | NA | TGTGCCAGCAGTTACGTCGGGGACAATGAGCAGTTCTTC | CASSYVGDNEQFF
TRBJ2-5 | many | TRBV2 | 13 | NA | TGTGCCAGCAAGAAAGGGGAGAAAGAGACCCAGTACTTC | CASKKGEKETQYF
TRBJ2-7 | many | TRBV11-2 | 16 | NA | TGTGCCAGCAGCTCTCTAGCGCGTTTAACCTACTACGAGCAGTACTTC | CASSSLARLTYYEQYF
TRBJ2-2 | NA | TRBV25-1 | 14 | NA | TGTGCCAGCAGTGAAGGTAGCCACACCGGGGAGCTGTTTTTT | CASSEGSHTGELFF
TRBJ2-2 | many | TRBV11-2 | 15 | NA | TGTGCCAGCAGCGTGGGCAGAAGTAACACCGGGGAGCTGTTTTTT | CASSVGRSNTGELFF
TRBJ1-1 | many | TRBV18 | 14 | NA | TGTGCCAGCTCCTTGCAGGGAGAGAACACTGAAGCTTTCTTT | CASSLQGENTEAFF
TRBJ2-4 | many | TRBV18 | 14 | NA | TGTGCCAGCTCACCAATGGAAATGGGGGACATTCAGTACTTC | CASSPMEMGDIQYF
TRBJ1-1 | NA | TRBV11-2 | 18 | TRBD1 | TGTGCCAGCAGCCACCCCCTTCGGGACAGGGGGCTAGGGACTGAAGCTTTCTTT | CASSHPLRDRGLGTEAFF
TRBJ1-2 | NA | TRBV4-1 | 15 | NA | TGCGCCAGCAGCCAGGTGACAGGCCCTAACTATGGCTACACCTTC | CASSQVTGPNYGYTF
TRBJ2-1 | NA | TRBV9 | 18 | NA | TGTGCCAGCAGCGAAGTAGGGGTATTAGGCGGAAATTACAATGAGCAGTTCTTC | CASSEVGVLGGNYNEQFF
TRBJ2-2 | many | TRBV2 | 16 | TRBD1 | TGTGCCAGCAGTGATGAGGGGGCGACGAACACCGGGGAGCTGTTTTTT | CASSDEGATNTGELFF
TRBJ1-1 | few | TRBV6-1 | 11 | NA | TGTGCCAGCAGTTCTGGAGGTTTCGCTTTCTTT | CASSSGGFAFF
TRBJ2-4 | many | TRBV12-3/TRBV12-4 | 19 | TRBD2 | TGTGCCAGCAGTTTTCTACTAGCGGACATCTCCGTAGCCAAAAACATTCAGTACTTC | CASSFLLADISVAKNIQYF
TRBJ2-1 | many | TRBV11-2 | 16 | NA | TGTGCCAGCAGTCCGGGACGGATTCGCTTAAGTAATGAGCAGTTCTTC | CASSPGRIRLSNEQFF
TRBJ1-2 | NA | TRBV27 | 14 | NA | TGTGCCAGCAGTCCCCGGGGCGGAGGCTATGGCTACACCTTC | CASSPRGGGYGYTF
TRBJ2-2 | NA | TRBV11-3 | 20 | NA | TGTGCCAGCAGCTCCACTAACCCGGACTCGAAACCAAAGCCCAACGGGGAGCTGTTTTTT | CASSSTNPDSKPKPNGELFF
TRBJ1-1 | many | TRBV12-3/TRBV12-4 | 14 | NA | TGTGCCAGCACCGTCCGGATCATGAACACTGAAGCTTTCTTT | CASTVRIMNTEAFF
TRBJ1-1 | many | TRBV12-3/TRBV12-4 | 13 | NA | TGTGCCAGCAGTTTCCGCAGGGTGGTTGAAGCTTTCTTT | CASSFRRVVEAFF
TRBJ1-1 | many | TRBV12-3/TRBV12-4 | 14 | TRBD1 | TGTGCCAGCAGTCTCGGACAGGGTACTACTGAAGCTTTCTTT | CASSLGQGTTEAFF
TRBJ2-7 | NA | TRBV20-1 | 12 | NA | TGCAGTGCCGCCCGAGTCTCATACGAGCAGTACTTC | CSAARVSYEQYF
TRBJ2-7 | few | TRBV20-1 | 17 | TRBD2 | TGCAGTGCTAGAGATAGCGGCCCAGCGGGGGCCGCCTACGAGCAGTACTTC | CSARDSGPAGAAYEQYF
TRBJ2-3 | NA | TRBV5-1 | 16 | NA | TGCGCCAGCAGCTTAACGTATGGTCCGAGCACAGATACGCAGTATTTT | CASSLTYGPSTDTQYF
TRBJ2-3 | many | TRBV15 | 15 | NA | TGTGCCACCAGCAGAAGCAGAAAGCTGACAGATACGCAGTATTTT | CATSRSRKLTDTQYF
TRBJ2-5 | many | TRBV27 | 14 | NA | TGTGCCAGCAGTCCCACGATGTACCAAGAGACCCAGTACTTC | CASSPTMYQETQYF
TRBJ2-1 | NA | TRBV5-1 | 17 | TRBD2 | TGCGCCAGCAGCAACCCAGAGCGGGAGGGCATCTACAATGAGCAGTTCTTC | CASSNPEREGIYNEQFF
TRBJ2-6 | NA | TRBV3-1 | 17 | NA | TGTGCCAGCAGCCAAACCATCATAACGAGCAGACCCCACGTCCTGACTTTC | CASSQTIITSRPHVLTF
TRBJ2-2 | NA | TRBV4-2 | 15 | NA | TGTGCCAGCAGCCAAGTTACCGGGTCGGCCGGGGAGCTGTTTTTT | CASSQVTGSAGELFF
TRBJ2-2 | few | TRBV19 | 19 | TRBD1 | TGTGCCAGCCCTGTCCCGGGACAGGGGGGACCTTCGAACACCGGGGAGCTGTTTTTT | CASPVPGQGGPSNTGELFF
TRBJ2-7 | many | TRBV7-4 | 13 | NA | TGTGCCAGCAGCCGCCGGGGCACCTACGAGCAGTACTTC | CASSRRGTYEQYF
TRBJ2-1 | many | TRBV12-5 | 15 | NA | TGTGCTAGTGGTTGGCTGACAGATCGACTCAATGAGCAGTTCTTC | CASGWLTDRLNEQFF
TRBJ1-2 | NA | TRBV4-1 | 13 | NA | TGCGCCAGCGGCCAAGGACAGACTGATGGCTACACCTTC | CASGQGQTDGYTF
TRBJ2-5 | many | TRBV11-3 | 15 | NA | TGTGCCAGCAGCTTGGGGACTGGGCCTAGGGGGACCCAGTACTTC | CASSLGTGPRGTQYF
TRBJ2-7 | many | TRBV10-3 | 17 | TRBD1 | TGTGCCATCAGTGAGTTAGTGGGCGGGACAGGTCTAAAGGAGCAGTACTTC | CAISELVGGTGLKEQYF
TRBJ2-2 | few | TRBV7-9 | 16 | TRBD2 | TGTGCCAGCAGCTTTGGGCGGGAGGTCCACACCGGGGAGCTGTTTTTT | CASSFGREVHTGELFF
TRBJ1-4 | many | TRBV12-3/TRBV12-4 | 17 | TRBD1 | TGTGCCAGCAGTTCGGGACAGGGGGCGCCGTCTAATGAAAAACTGTTTTTT | CASSSGQGAPSNEKLFF
TRBJ2-2 | few | TRBV4-2 | 19 | NA | TGTGCCAGCAGCCAAGTTTCATCTCTAAGAGTCAGTAACACCGGGGAGCTGTTTTTT | CASSQVSSLRVSNTGELFF
TRBJ1-5 | few | TRBV6-1 | 15 | NA | TGTGCCAGCAGTGATAGGAGGGCCTACAATCAGCCCCAGCATTTT | CASSDRRAYNQPQHF
TRBJ1-2 | NA | TRBV7-9 | 16 | NA | TGTGCCAGCAGCCCCCGGCGGAGGACAGTAGCTTATGGCTACACCTTC | CASSPRRRTVAYGYTF
TRBJ2-5 | NA | TRBV20-1 | 11 | NA | TGCAGTGCTAGCTTTAAAGAGACCCAGTACTTC | CSASFKETQYF
TRBJ1-3 | few | TRBV18 | 17 | NA | TGTGCCAGCTCACCTCTCTTACACCGAGGCTCTGGAAACACCATATATTTT | CASSPLLHRGSGNTIYF
TRBJ2-7 | many | TRBV11-2 | 14 | NA | TGTGCCAGCAGCATTCCGGGACGGATGTACGAGCAGTACTTC | CASSIPGRMYEQYF
TRBJ1-2 | few | TRBV28 | 13 | NA | TGTGCCAGCAGTTCAGCATTTGGCTATGGCTACACCTTC | CASSSAFGYGYTF
TRBJ2-7 | NA | TRBV29-1 | 12 | NA | TGCAGCGTTGACGGGCAGGGGTACGAGCAGTACTTC | CSVDGQGYEQYF
TRBJ2-3 | few | TRBV4-1 | 18 | TRBD2 | TGCGCCAGCAGCCAAGGGCAGGTCCGACTAGCGACCACAGATACGCAGTATTTT | CASSQGQVRLATTDTQYF
TRBJ1-5 | NA | TRBV28 | 14 | NA | TGTGCCAGCAGTTTTCCGGGCCGCGCTCAGCCCCAGCATTTT | CASSFPGRAQPQHF